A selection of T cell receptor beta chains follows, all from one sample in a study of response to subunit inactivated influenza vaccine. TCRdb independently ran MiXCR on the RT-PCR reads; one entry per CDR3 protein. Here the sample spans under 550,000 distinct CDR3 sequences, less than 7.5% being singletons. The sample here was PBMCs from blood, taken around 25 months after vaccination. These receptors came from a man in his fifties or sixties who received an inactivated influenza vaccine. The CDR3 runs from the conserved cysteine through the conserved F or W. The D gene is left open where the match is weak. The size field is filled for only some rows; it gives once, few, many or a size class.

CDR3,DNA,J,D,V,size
CASSLGTSLPNEQFF,TGTGCCAGCAGTTTAGGGACTAGCCTTCCCAATGAGCAGTTCTTC,TRBJ2-1,TRBD2,TRBV27,-
CASSSGGTYEQYF,TGCGCCAGCAGTTCAGGGGGGACCTACGAGCAGTACTTC,TRBJ2-7,-,TRBV5-1,many
CASSLFWARPGEGKLFF,TGTGCCAGCAGTTTGTTCTGGGCTCGACCCGGTGAAGGGAAACTGTTTTTT,TRBJ1-4,-,TRBV12-3/TRBV12-4,-
CASSLAAGGAETQYF,TGCGCCAGCAGCTTGGCAGCGGGGGGTGCAGAGACCCAGTACTTC,TRBJ2-5,TRBD2,TRBV5-1,-
CTSSLKSGRLSTGELFF,TGTACCAGCAGTTTAAAAAGCGGGAGATTAAGCACCGGGGAGCTGTTTTTT,TRBJ2-2,TRBD2,TRBV12-3/TRBV12-4,once
CASGREGPRETQYF,TGTGCCAGCGGGCGGGAGGGCCCTCGGGAGACCCAGTACTTC,TRBJ2-5,TRBD2,TRBV7-6,-
CASSYSVKSPLHF,TGTGCCAGCAGTTACTCAGTGAAGTCACCCCTCCACTTT,TRBJ1-6,-,TRBV6-5,-
CASSPSNRGGAGNYGYTF,TGCGCCAGCAGTCCGTCCAATCGGGGGGGCGCGGGTAACTATGGCTACACCTTC,TRBJ1-2,-,TRBV10-2,-
CASSFRETGNTIYF,TGTGCCAGCAGTTTTCGAGAAACTGGAAACACCATATATTTT,TRBJ1-3,-,TRBV7-8,few
CSVDWQGSETQYF,TGCAGCGTTGACTGGCAGGGGTCGGAGACCCAGTACTTC,TRBJ2-5,-,TRBV29-1,few
CSVAVGGSEQYF,TGCAGCGTAGCCGTGGGGGGTAGCGAGCAGTACTTC,TRBJ2-7,-,TRBV29-1,few
CASSLGGYSYNEQFF,TGTGCCAGCAGCTTAGGGGGGTACTCCTACAATGAGCAGTTCTTC,TRBJ2-1,-,TRBV7-2,many
CSARDWRQLGGNGYTF,TGCAGTGCTAGAGATTGGAGACAACTCGGGGGCAATGGCTACACCTTC,TRBJ1-2,-,TRBV20-1,few
CASSQAVNTGELFF,TGTGCCAGCAGCCAAGCAGTGAACACCGGGGAGCTGTTTTTT,TRBJ2-2,-,TRBV3-1,few
CASSPGHPQETQYF,TGTGCCAGCAGCCCGGGACACCCCCAAGAGACCCAGTACTTC,TRBJ2-5,-,TRBV7-9,-
CASSQDVHVLAPFF,TGCGCCAGCAGCCAAGACGTTCATGTCCTGGCCCCTTTCTTT,TRBJ1-1,-,TRBV4-3,many
CASSLGQYEQYF,TGTGCCAGCAGCCTGGGCCAATACGAGCAGTACTTC,TRBJ2-7,-,TRBV7-9,many
CASRTGYTDTQYF,TGTGCCAGCCGGACAGGGTACACAGATACGCAGTATTTT,TRBJ2-3,TRBD1,TRBV2,few
CSAGLGGATSYEQYF,TGCAGTGCTGGACTTGGGGGGGCTACATCCTACGAGCAGTACTTC,TRBJ2-7,-,TRBV20-1,few
CASRSGTLTGELFF,TGTGCCAGCAGGTCCGGGACATTAACCGGGGAGCTGTTTTTT,TRBJ2-2,-,TRBV5-5,-
CASRSSTGAYGYTF,TGTGCCAGCAGGTCCTCGACAGGAGCCTATGGCTACACCTTC,TRBJ1-2,-,TRBV4-2,few
CASSPDSGVWREQYF,TGTGCCAGCAGCCCAGATAGCGGAGTGTGGAGGGAGCAGTACTTC,TRBJ2-7,-,TRBV7-2,-
CASSFIERDQETQYF,TGCGCCAGCAGCTTTATCGAGCGGGACCAAGAGACCCAGTACTTC,TRBJ2-5,-,TRBV5-1,few
CASSFGRTSSYNEQFF,TGTGCCAGCAGTTTCGGGAGGACGAGCTCCTACAATGAGCAGTTCTTC,TRBJ2-1,TRBD2,TRBV12-3/TRBV12-4,few
CASTWGYNQPQHF,TGTGCCAGCACCTGGGGGTACAATCAGCCCCAGCATTTT,TRBJ1-5,-,TRBV28,-
CSVQPSGNNEQFF,TGCAGCGTTCAGCCTAGCGGCAACAATGAGCAGTTCTTC,TRBJ2-1,TRBD2,TRBV29-1,many
CASSTGQRGYTF,TGCGCCAGCAGCACCGGACAGAGGGGGTACACCTTC,TRBJ1-2,-,TRBV5-1,many
CASSLGPGTDTQYF,TGTGCCAGCAGTTTAGGACCAGGCACAGATACGCAGTATTTT,TRBJ2-3,-,TRBV12-3/TRBV12-4,many
CSITGLAGANEQFF,TGCAGCATCACAGGACTAGCGGGAGCAAATGAGCAGTTCTTC,TRBJ2-1,TRBD2,TRBV20-1,-
CASSGRDEQFF,TGCGCCAGCAGTGGTAGGGATGAGCAGTTCTTC,TRBJ2-1,-,TRBV5-1,many
CAITREGLGTGELFF,TGTGCCATCACGCGGGAGGGCCTGGGCACCGGGGAGCTGTTTTTT,TRBJ2-2,TRBD2,TRBV10-3,few
CASSSGAGKLFF,TGTGCCAGCAGTTCGGGCGCGGGAAAACTGTTTTTT,TRBJ1-4,-,TRBV7-9,few
CASSMDEGRNIQYF,TGTGCCAGCAGCATGGACGAGGGTAGGAACATTCAGTACTTC,TRBJ2-4,-,TRBV9,-
CASSLGRRSGYTF,TGTGCCAGCAGCTTGGGCAGGAGAAGTGGCTACACCTTC,TRBJ1-2,-,TRBV7-6,-
CSVPSGRGPDTQYF,TGCAGTGTCCCTAGCGGGAGGGGCCCAGATACGCAGTATTTT,TRBJ2-3,TRBD2,TRBV20-1,many
CASSREGLASYEQYF,TGTGCCAGCAGCCGGGAGGGTCTCGCCTCCTACGAGCAGTACTTC,TRBJ2-7,TRBD2,TRBV5-5,-
CASSYASELSRFF,TGTGCCAGCAGTTACGCAAGTGAGCTCAGCAGGTTCTTC,TRBJ2-1,-,TRBV6-5,-
CASGTSTDTQYF,TGTGCCAGCGGGACTAGCACAGATACGCAGTATTTT,TRBJ2-3,-,TRBV25-1,many
CASSNYLNTEAFF,TGCGCCAGCAGCAACTACCTGAACACTGAAGCTTTCTTT,TRBJ1-1,-,TRBV5-1,many
CASSLSGTNTGELFF,TGTGCCAGCAGTCTTAGCGGAACGAACACCGGGGAGCTGTTTTTT,TRBJ2-2,-,TRBV27,few
CSAPALAGGRETQYF,TGCAGTGCCCCCGCACTAGCGGGAGGGCGGGAGACCCAGTACTTC,TRBJ2-5,TRBD2,TRBV20-1,-
CASRVRGQDTQYF,TGTGCCAGCAGGGTAAGGGGGCAAGATACGCAGTATTTT,TRBJ2-3,TRBD1,TRBV2,few